This T cell receptor beta chain comes out of a study of cytomegalovirus exposure and HLA in healthy donors. On the study more broadly: Counted in an early data release were about 85 million unique TCRs from HLA-typed donors.

The PCR made use of 60 Vbeta and 13 Jbeta primers. The repertoire was sequenced with immunoSEQ multiplex PCR; TCRdb's copy has only in-frame clones and lacks some. Of around 100,000 clones in the sample, less than 85% are singletons; the top ten hold around 19%. The material sequenced was PBMCs. The clonotype originates from a woman in her sixties or seventies in good health and CMV-seropositive.

This CDR3 is CASSLQETQYF. The CDR3 region has the DNA TGTGCCAGCAGCTTGCAGGAGACCCAGTACTTC. The chain carries TRBV5-6 and TRBJ2-5; D unclear. The V end was cut by 1 base, the J end by 5 bases, with 3 bases between. Germline-derived CDR1 and CDR2 are SGHDT and YYEEEE. This CDR3 has 11 residues.